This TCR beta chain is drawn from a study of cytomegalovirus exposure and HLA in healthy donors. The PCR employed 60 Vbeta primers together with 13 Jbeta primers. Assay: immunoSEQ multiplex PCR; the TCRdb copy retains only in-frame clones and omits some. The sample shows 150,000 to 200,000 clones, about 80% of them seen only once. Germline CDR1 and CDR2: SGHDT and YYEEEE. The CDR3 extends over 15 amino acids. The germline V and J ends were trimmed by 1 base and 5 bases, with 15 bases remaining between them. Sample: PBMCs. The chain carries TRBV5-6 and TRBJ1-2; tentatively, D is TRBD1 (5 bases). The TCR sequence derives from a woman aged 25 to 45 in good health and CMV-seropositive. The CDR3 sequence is CASSLRGPVAYGYTF. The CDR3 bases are TGTGCCAGCAGCTTGAGGGGTCCTGTGGCTTATGGCTACACCTTC.